These 14 T cell receptor beta chains were all obtained from the same sample, sequenced in a study of blood T cell repertoires in COVID-19. The repertoire was sequenced with immunoSEQ multiplex PCR; TCRdb's copy has only in-frame clones and lacks some. The sample includes 200,000 to 300,000 clones, 84% seen only once; the top ten take 4%. The sequenced material came from peripheral blood. Receptor source: a man aged 45-60 years with acute or convalescent COVID-19.

The chain carries TRBV7-2 and TRBJ1-3; 7 nucleotides match TRBD1. CDR3 length equals 14 residues. Germline V gene lookup returns CDR1 SGHTA and CDR2 FQGNSA. The junction had 4 bases not matched to a gene; V was cut back by 6 bases and J by 2 bases. The CDR3 protein is CASSYGQAGNTIYF. The CDR3 DNA reads TGTGCCAGCAGTTATGGACAGGCTGGAAACACCATATATTTT.

The rearrangement joins TRBV28 to TRBJ1-2, with 9 positions matching TRBD1. Trimming removed 10 bases from V and 6 bases from J; junction bases left unmatched: 12. Germline CDR1 and CDR2: MDHEN and SYDVKM. The CDR3 is 14 amino acids. The CDR3 DNA reads TGTGCCACGATCAATCCGGGACAGGGACATGGCTACACCTTC. Translated, it gives CATINPGQGHGYTF.

The chain employs TRBV6-6 and TRBJ1-2, with D uncertain. Germline V CDR1 and CDR2: MNHNY, SVGAGI (reference sequence). The CDR3 is made up of 14 amino acids. Trimming removed 4 bases at V and 7 bases at J, with 16 bases between. Written as DNA, the CDR3 is TGTGCCAGCAGTTCCCACCAGGTGGGCCCTGGCTACACCTTC. It specifies CASSSHQVGPGYTF.

With regard to this clone: The identical CDR3 is also encoded by other nucleotide sequences in the sample. The chain couples TRBV5-6 to TRBJ1-3; D ambiguous. From germline, CDR1 is SGHDT and CDR2 YYEEEE. Between the trimmed V and J ends, which lost 2 bases and 1 base, there was a span of 7 bases. This CDR3 region has 14 residues. CDR3 nucleotide sequence: TGTGCCAGCAGCTTTGGAGGATCTGGAAACACCATATATTTT. Protein product: CASSFGGSGNTIYF.

The gene calls are TRBV27 and TRBJ2-3, with 13 bases aligning to TRBD2. V shed 9 bases and J 6 bases; nucleotides not matched to a gene: 6. The CDR3 is 14 residues long. CDR1 and CDR2 (germline): MNHEY, SMNVEV (reference sequence). For the CDR3, the DNA is TGTGCCAGTCGACTAGCGGGAGGTGGGGATACGCAGTATTTT. Translation: CASRLAGGGDTQYF.

This clone was observed a single time. The V and J genes are TRBV29-1 and TRBJ2-3; D uncertain. Germline V lookup: CDR1 SQVTM, CDR2 ANQGSEA. V lost 4 bases, J lost 1 base, and 15 bases lay in between. The CDR3 has 15 amino acids. The CDR3 loop is CSVAPEESGTDTQYF. CDR3 in DNA: TGCAGCGTTGCACCAGAGGAGTCGGGCACAGATACGCAGTATTTT.

The chain recombines TRBV6-5 with TRBJ1-2; 7 nucleotides agree with TRBD1. Germline loops: CDR1 MNHEY, CDR2 SVGAGI. V dropped 5 bases and J dropped 2; count of bases not matched to a gene: 8. The CDR3 sequence is 15 residues long. The CDR3 region is CASSSTGEKNYGYTF. CDR3 DNA sequence: TGTGCCAGCAGTAGTACAGGGGAGAAAAACTATGGCTACACCTTC.

This sequence joins TRBV15 and TRBJ2-7; 7 bases fit TRBD1. CDR3 size: 15 residues. Germline-derived CDR1 and CDR2 are LNHNV and YYDKDF (reference sequence). Trimming at V came to 0 bases and at J to 2 bases, leaving 4 bases not matched to a gene. The CDR3 is CATSRDRTGAYEQYF. The CDR3 nucleotides are TGTGCCACCAGCAGAGATCGGACAGGTGCCTACGAGCAGTACTTC.

The chain couples TRBV2 to TRBJ2-7, with 10 bases identical to TRBD1. This CDR3 spans 15 amino acids. The junction had 9 bases not matched to a gene; V was cut back by 6 bases and J by 4 bases. Looked up from germline, CDR1 is SNHLY and CDR2 is FYNNEI. The CDR3 DNA reads as TGTGCCAGCAGCGAAAACCTGGACAGGGGGTACGAGCAGTACTTC. It encodes CASSENLDRGYEQYF.

This chain uses TRBV19 with TRBJ1-3, with D possibly matching TRBD1 (5 bases). V was pared by 4 bases and J by 0 bases, with 10 bases between. Germline CDR1 LNHDA, CDR2 SQIVND (reference sequence). The CDR3 has 15 amino acids. The CDR3 region has the DNA TGTGCCAGTAGTACCCAGGGCAGCTCTGGAAACACCATATATTTT. As protein: CASSTQGSSGNTIYF. Full variable domain (remainder filled in from reference TRBV19 and TRBJ1-3): DGGITQSPKYLFRKEGQNVTLSCEQNLNHDAMYWYRQDPGQGLRLIYYSQIVNDFQKGDIAEGYSVSREKKESFPLTVTSAQKNPTAFYLCASSTQGSSGNTIYFGEGSWLTVV.

This chain links TRBV28 with TRBJ1-2; 7 positions match TRBD1. Trimming took 4 bases from V and 1 from J; bases not matched to a gene: 9. Germline assignment: CDR1 MDHEN and CDR2 SYDVKM. This CDR3 has 16 residues. The CDR3 loop is CASSSPDRAGNYGYTF. The CDR3 DNA follows: TGTGCCAGCAGTTCCCCCGACAGGGCTGGTAACTATGGCTACACCTTC.

The rearrangement uses TRBV3-1 (or the pseudogene TRBV3-2) and TRBJ2-2; 8 nucleotides agree with TRBD1. Germline V CDR1 and CDR2: LGHDT, YNNKEL (reference sequence). Trimming at V came to 1 base and at J to 4 bases, leaving 5 bases not matched to a gene. The CDR3 totals 16 residues. CDR3 loop: CASSQVGTGGTGELFF. DNA for the CDR3: TGTGCCAGCAGCCAAGTGGGTACAGGGGGCACCGGGGAGCTGTTTTTT.

The chain uses TRBV10-3 and TRBJ2-5; 9 nucleotides line up with TRBD1. Trimming at V came to 8 bases and at J to 3 bases, leaving 7 bases not matched to a gene. The CDR3 runs 14 residues. Germline V CDR1 and CDR2: ENHRY, SYGVKD. The CDR3 reads CAIRPGTGKETQYF. The DNA of the CDR3 is TGTGCCATCCGGCCCGGGACAGGGAAAGAGACCCAGTACTTC.

This chain links TRBV6-6 with TRBJ1-2; TRBD1 matches 10 bases. Per the germline V gene, CDR1 is MNHNY and CDR2 is SVGAGI (reference sequence). The CDR3 covers 15 residues. V lost 6 bases and J lost 6; bases outside the gene matches: 10. CDR3 region: CASRGQGPKGDGYTF. Written as DNA, the CDR3 is TGTGCCAGCAGGGGACAGGGGCCCAAGGGTGATGGCTACACCTTC.